The 25 T cell receptor beta chains in this list originate from one sample, sequenced in a study of low-dose radiotherapy and immunotherapy resistance in tumors (dated by TCRdb to between 2021 and 2022). The time point label corresponds to: after trial treatment. Reading the label with the study, this specimen's treatment or condition is: LDRT plus nivolumab, ipilimumab, low-dose cyclophosphamide and aspirin (RACIN trial). The listed sequencing device is Illumina HiSeq 2500. To make first-strand cDNA, Superscript III was used along with a set of TRAV- and TRBV-specific primers so that both the TCRalpha and TCRbeta chains were covered. A roughly 18-cycle PCR with Phusion amplified the TCRs, pairing a constant-region primer with the adapter that was attached to the V primers. TCRdb ran its own pipeline on the public reads, namely fastp trimming at Q25 and MiXCR clone calling, and kept in-frame beta chains. Each CDR3 protein gets just one entry, which takes the most common genes and DNA from the rows behind it. This sample holds approximately 84,000 distinct CDR3 sequences; about 17% were observed only once. The leading ten clones occupy roughly 1.5% of the sample.

The sample consisted of PBMCs, taken after low-dose radiotherapy plus immunotherapy. These receptors were obtained from a male donor with prostate cancer.

CDR3 protein: CASSSKPPLHF. CDR3 DNA sequence: TGTGCCAGCAGTTCCAAACCACCCCTCCACTTT. The chain uses TRBV27 and TRBJ1-6; D remains ambiguous. The CDR3 covers 11 residues. V gave up 4 bases and J gave up 11 bases, with 6 bases separating them. Germline V gives CDR1 MNHEY, CDR2 SMNVEV (reference sequence).

This clonotype was detected ten times or more. The chain recombines TRBV30 with TRBJ2-2, with D unresolved. V was cut by 2 bases and J by 7 bases, with 8 bases left in between. The CDR3 length is 12 residues. Germline V gene data show CDR1 as GTSNPN and CDR2 as SVGIG (reference sequence). CDR3 DNA: TGTGCCTGGAGTCCCGGTGGCGGGGAGCTGTTTTTT. This codes for CAWSPGGGELFF.

This clonotype was recorded at least ten times. The genes are TRBV10-3 and TRBJ2-6, with no clear D. This CDR3 contains 13 residues. The V gene's germline CDR1 is ENHRY and CDR2 SYGVKD. Trimming removed 8 bases at V and 1 base at J, with 6 bases between. This CDR3 reads CAIASSGANVLTF. DNA for the CDR3: TGTGCCATCGCGAGTTCTGGGGCCAACGTCCTGACTTTC.

This clonotype was counted ten times or more. V is TRBV5-4 and J is TRBJ2-3; D not certain. The CDR3 contains 13 residues. Germline V gene data show CDR1 as SGHNT and CDR2 as YYREEE (reference sequence). V was cut by 0 bases and J by 1 base, with 3 bases left in between. CDR3 region: CASSLAGTDTQYF. CDR3 nucleotides: TGTGCCAGCAGCTTGGCAGGCACAGATACGCAGTATTTT.

Ten or more counts support this clonotype. The V and J genes are TRBV10-2 and TRBJ2-1, with 8 bases lining up with TRBD2. Per the germline V gene, CDR1 is WSHSY and CDR2 is SAAADI. The ends lost 7 bases at V and 7 bases at J; junction bases unmatched: 9. This CDR3 has 14 residues. The CDR3 spells CASKASGSENEQFF. CDR3 DNA: TGCGCCAGCAAGGCCAGCGGGAGTGAAAATGAGCAGTTCTTC.

This clonotype was seen repeatedly, ten times or more. V and J are TRBV3-1 and TRBJ1-4; 9 bases align to TRBD1. Looked up from germline, CDR1 is LGHDT and CDR2 is YNNKEL (reference sequence). The CDR3 has 15 amino acids. J was trimmed by 7 bases and V by 4 bases; bases with no gene match: 7. The CDR3 nucleotides are TGTGCCAGCAGCCCACAGGGGGCTAGTGGTGAAAAACTGTTTTTT. Its translation is CASSPQGASGEKLFF.

V and J are TRBV5-5 and TRBJ1-5; no clear D. This CDR3 region has 15 residues. CDR1 and CDR2 (germline): SGHKS, YYEKEE (reference sequence). V was pared by 3 bases and J by 0 bases, with 10 bases between. The CDR3 loop is CASSSRGDSNQPQHF. The DNA for the CDR3 is TGTGCCAGCAGCTCACGGGGTGATAGCAATCAGCCCCAGCATTTT.

The chain combines TRBV5-8 with TRBJ2-1; 7 nucleotides match TRBD1. The germline CDR1 and CDR2 sequences are SGHTS and YDEGEE. The CDR3 length is 13 residues. The J segment lost 7 bases and the V segment lost 2 bases, leaving 3 bases of the junction unmatched. The chain's CDR3 is CASSFDRENEQFF. CDR3 nucleotide sequence: TGTGCCAGCAGCTTCGACAGGGAGAATGAGCAGTTCTTC.

This clonotype has a single count. This chain joins TRBV10-3 and TRBJ2-1, with 7 bases lining up with TRBD1. This CDR3 comprises 16 residues. Germline CDR1 and CDR2: ENHRY and SYGVKD. V gave up 3 bases and J gave up 3 bases; unmatched junction bases: 8. The CDR3 sequence: CAISDAWTGGYNEQFF. CDR3 in DNA: TGTGCCATCAGTGATGCCTGGACAGGTGGCTACAATGAGCAGTTCTTC.

V usage is TRBV5-5 and J usage is TRBJ2-1, with D perhaps TRBD1 (5 bases). This CDR3 is 15 amino acids long. Trimming pared 4 bases from V and 8 bases from J, leaving 19 bases between. Germline CDR1 SGHKS, CDR2 YYEKEE (reference sequence). The CDR3 here is CASSPWGPQGDEQFF. The CDR3 nucleotides read TGTGCCAGCAGCCCATGGGGCCCCCAAGGGGATGAGCAGTTCTTC.

This clonotype came up many times. The genes are TRBV19 and TRBJ2-2, with 9 bases lining up with TRBD1. CDR3 length: 12 amino acids. The germline V gene encodes CDR1 LNHDA and CDR2 SQIVND (reference sequence). The trim removed 9 bases at V and 7 bases at J, leaving 3 bases unmatched. Here the CDR3 reads CASRTGDGELFF. The DNA of the CDR3 is TGTGCCAGCCGGACAGGGGACGGGGAGCTGTTTTTT.

This clonotype was observed at least ten times. This chain connects TRBV7-2 to TRBJ2-7; 12 nucleotides match TRBD2. Per germline, CDR1 SGHTA and CDR2 FQGNSA. The CDR3 has 15 residues. J was trimmed by 5 bases and V by 4 bases; bases with no gene match: 6. CDR3 sequence reads: CASSSSGRAFDEQYF. As DNA, the CDR3 is TGTGCCAGCAGCTCTAGCGGGAGGGCCTTCGACGAGCAGTACTTC.

For this clonotype: The junction departs from the called germline gene at one end, perhaps through a read error. CDR3 sequence reads: CAISETGLSEQYF. For the CDR3, the DNA is TGTGCCATCAGTGAGACAGGGCTCAGCGAGCAGTATTTC. This rearrangement joins TRBV10-3 to TRBJ2-7; tentatively, D is TRBD1 (6 bases). The CDR3 is 13 residues long. Germline CDR1 and CDR2: ENHRY and SYGVKD.

This clonotype was counted at least ten times. The chain employs TRBV19 and TRBJ2-7, with TRBD1 identical over 9 bases. V shed 2 bases and J 2 bases; nucleotides not matched to a gene: 16. Germline loops: CDR1 LNHDA, CDR2 SQIVND (reference sequence). CDR3 length: 19 amino acids. The CDR3 loop is CASSILFGGQGPLTYEQYF. CDR3 sequence (DNA): TGTGCCAGTAGTATACTCTTCGGGGGACAGGGACCGTTAACCTACGAGCAGTACTTC.

This clonotype was observed at least ten times. This rearrangement joins TRBV7-9 to TRBJ2-5; 8 bases map to TRBD1. The germline V gene has CDR1 SEHNR and CDR2 FQNEAQ (reference sequence). With 1 base clipped from V and 5 bases from J, the junction kept 9 bases outside the gene matches. This CDR3 spans 16 amino acids. In nucleotides, the CDR3 is TGTGCCAGCAGCTTAGGCCGACAGGGGAGTTGGGAGACCCAGTACTTC. Translating it yields CASSLGRQGSWETQYF.

This clonotype was seen repeatedly, ten times or more. The CDR3 DNA reads as TGCGCCAGCAGCTTCTGGGCGGGGGGGATGATGAACACTGAAGCTTTCTTT. Translation: CASSFWAGGMMNTEAFF. The genes are TRBV5-1 and TRBJ1-1, with D possibly being TRBD1 (5 bases). Germline lookup yields CDR1 SGHRS and CDR2 YFSETQ. The V and J ends lost 2 bases and 0 bases respectively, with 17 bases between them. The CDR3 covers 17 residues. The full variable domain, its missing parts supplied by reference TRBV5-1 and TRBJ1-1, is KAGVTQTPRYLIKTRGQQVTLSCSPISGHRSVSWYQQTPGQGLQFLFEYFSETQRNKGNFPGRFSGRQFSNSRSEMNVSTLELGDSALYLCASSFWAGGMMNTEAFFGQGTRLTVV.

The count of this clonotype is one. As DNA, the CDR3 is TGTGCCAGCAGTCGGGCTGCGACCAGCGGGGTGGGCAATGAGCAGTTCTTC. This encodes CASSRAATSGVGNEQFF. This sequence joins TRBV6-5 and TRBJ2-1; the match to TRBD2 covers 7 bases. The CDR3 totals 17 residues. V gave up 5 bases and J gave up 6 bases; unmatched junction bases: 16. The V gene's germline CDR1 is MNHEY and CDR2 SVGAGI.

This clonotype was seen repeatedly, ten times or more. J is TRBJ1-2 and V is TRBV27; D is ambiguous. Trimming took off 3 bases at V and 8 bases at J, with 13 bases between the two ends. CDR1 and CDR2 (germline): MNHEY, SMNVEV (reference sequence). This CDR3 contains 13 residues. Here the CDR3 reads CASSFSASKGYTF. The CDR3 DNA is TGTGCCAGCAGTTTCAGTGCGTCGAAGGGCTACACCTTC.

This clonotype was detected ten times or more. CDR3 DNA sequence: TGCAGCGTGGGGGAAGGGACAACTAATGAAAAACTGTTTTTT. Encoded protein: CSVGEGTTNEKLFF. The rearrangement joins TRBV29-1 to TRBJ1-4; D may be TRBD1 (5 bases). The CDR3 contains 14 residues. Trimming removed 6 bases at V and 0 bases at J, with 11 bases between. Per germline, CDR1 SQVTM and CDR2 ANQGSEA.

This clonotype was observed at least ten times. The chain uses TRBV19 and TRBJ2-2, with 10 bases identical to TRBD2. The CDR3 is made up of 16 amino acids. The germline V gene encodes CDR1 LNHDA and CDR2 SQIVND (reference sequence). Germline trimming cut 7 bases from V and 3 bases from J; bases unmatched to any gene: 8. The CDR3 DNA reads TGTGCCAGTACGGGAGGACTAGCGGACTACACCGGGGAGCTGTTTTTT. Translating it yields CASTGGLADYTGELFF.

As for this clonotype: A far bigger clonotype differs at one base, so this is likely a read error. The J gene is TRBJ2-7, the V gene TRBV28; D gene ambiguous. Germline CDR1 and CDR2: MDHEN and SYDVKM. CDR3 size: 14 residues. In nucleotides, the CDR3 is TGTGCCAACAGTTCGGTCCGAAGCTCCTACGAGCAGTACTTC. This sequence encodes CANSSVRSSYEQYF.

The sample holds many counts of this clonotype. The rearrangement uses TRBV2 and TRBJ2-2, with unresolved D. Germline V lookup: CDR1 SNHLY, CDR2 FYNNEI. The CDR3 has 13 amino acids. With 3 bases removed from V and 5 bases from J, the gap between germline ends came to 7 bases. CDR3 region: CASSERSTGELFF. CDR3 DNA sequence: TGTGCCAGCAGTGAGCGGTCGACCGGGGAGCTGTTTTTT.

This clonotype was counted ten times or more. The CDR3 here is CASSHETGGGYTF. For the CDR3, the DNA is TGTGCCAGCAGCCATGAGACAGGTGGCGGCTACACCTTC. This chain uses TRBV7-2 with TRBJ1-2; tentative D call: TRBD1 (6 bases). Germline V CDR1 and CDR2: SGHTA, FQGNSA. V was shortened by 5 bases and J by 8 bases, with 15 bases between the two germline ends. This CDR3 is 13 amino acids long.

This clonotype was seen at least ten times. V is TRBV4-3 and J is TRBJ2-2; no firm D call. The length of the CDR3 is 15 residues. Germline values: CDR1 LGHNA, CDR2 YSLEER. Trimming removed 4 bases from V and 2 bases from J, with 11 bases in between. CDR3 residues: CASSPSETNTGELFF. CDR3 DNA sequence: TGCGCCAGCAGCCCCAGCGAGACAAACACCGGGGAGCTGTTTTTT.

This clonotype appeared many times. This chain connects TRBV9 to TRBJ2-1; 7 bases match TRBD2. Per the germline V gene, CDR1 is SGDLS and CDR2 is YYNGEE. V gave up 0 bases and J gave up 12 bases; unmatched junction bases: 6. This CDR3 spans 13 amino acids. In DNA form, the CDR3 reads TGTGCCAGCAGCGTAGATGGACTAGGTGTGCAGTTCTTC. Protein: CASSVDGLGVQFF.